What follows are 23 T cell receptor beta chains derived from one specimen sequenced in a study of blood T cell repertoires in COVID-19. The repertoire was sequenced with immunoSEQ multiplex PCR; TCRdb's copy has only in-frame clones and lacks some. Here the sample spans just over 650,000 clones, 90% being singletons. Sequences were obtained from peripheral blood. The source is a young woman with acute or convalescent COVID-19.

This rearrangement joins TRBV7-2 to TRBJ2-2, with D unclear. The CDR3 extends over 12 amino acids. The V gene's germline CDR1 is SGHTA and CDR2 FQGNSA. Trimming took 4 bases from V and 3 from J, leaving 3 bases between them. CDR3 protein: CASSSYTGELFF. CDR3 nucleotide sequence: TGTGCCAGCAGCTCATACACCGGGGAGCTGTTTTTT.

The genes are TRBV7-9 and TRBJ1-2, with no clear D. Germline V CDR1 and CDR2: SEHNR, FQNEAQ (reference sequence). The CDR3 length is 11 residues. Trimming took 2 bases from V and 6 from J, leaving 4 bases between them. The DNA of the CDR3 is TGTGCCAGCAGCTTATCAAATGGCTACACCTTC. It encodes CASSLSNGYTF. The whole variable domain, remainder taken from reference TRBV7-9 and TRBJ1-2, is DTGVSQNPRHKITKRGQNVTFRCDPISEHNRLYWYRQTLGQGPEFLTYFQNEAQLEKSRLLSDRFSAERPKGSFSTLEIQRTEQGDSAMYLCASSLSNGYTFGSGTRLTVV.

The rearrangement joins TRBV30 to TRBJ1-4; maybe TRBD1 (5 bases). Trimming cost V 1 base and J 8 bases, with 23 bases left between them. The CDR3 is 17 amino acids. CDR1 GTSNPN and CDR2 SVGIG come from the germline V gene (reference sequence). The DNA for the CDR3 is TGTGCCTGGAGTGGTGGCTTCCGATCCTTGGGGCCCGAAAAACTGTTTTTT. Encoded protein: CAWSGGFRSLGPEKLFF.

The chain recombines TRBV7-3 with TRBJ2-1, with 9 bases identical to TRBD2. The CDR3 sequence is 16 residues long. V was pared by 3 bases and J by 1 base, with 4 bases of the junction left unmatched. Per germline, CDR1 SGHTA and CDR2 FQGTGA. The CDR3 here is CASSFSLAGSYNEQFF. Written as DNA, the CDR3 is TGTGCCAGCAGCTTTTCGCTAGCGGGGTCCTACAATGAGCAGTTCTTC.

The gene calls are TRBV24-1 and TRBJ2-1; perhaps TRBD2 as D (5 bases). The CDR3 runs 16 residues. V shed 4 bases and J shed 0 bases, with 12 bases lying between them. Germline CDR1 KGHDR, CDR2 SFDVKD. The CDR3 DNA follows: TGTGCCACCAGTGAAGTGGGAGTCGGCTCCTACAATGAGCAGTTCTTC. Its protein is CATSEVGVGSYNEQFF.

CDR3 in amino acids: CATSDQGARLGGYTF. The CDR3 DNA reads as TGTGCCACCAGTGACCAGGGGGCTCGGCTAGGTGGCTACACCTTC. The chain couples TRBV24-1 to TRBJ1-2, with TRBD1 matching 8 bases. V was pared by 4 bases and J by 7 bases, with 10 bases of the junction left unmatched. The germline V gene encodes CDR1 KGHDR and CDR2 SFDVKD. The CDR3 loop spans 15 amino acids.

This rearrangement joins TRBV5-6 to TRBJ2-3; D gene ambiguous. V shed 2 bases and J shed 5 bases, with 18 bases lying between them. The CDR3 runs to 16 residues. CDR1 and CDR2 from the germline V gene are SGHDT and YYEEEE. CDR3 region: CASSFNRVISLDTQYF. The CDR3 nucleotides are TGTGCCAGCAGCTTTAACCGGGTTATATCTTTAGATACGCAGTATTTT.

The chain links TRBV27 to TRBJ2-7; possible D gene TRBD1, 5 bases. In germline, CDR1 is MNHEY, CDR2 SMNVEV (reference sequence). The V end lost 3 bases, the J end lost 5 bases, and 20 bases lay between the germline ends. The CDR3 contains 16 residues. DNA of the CDR3: TGTGCCAGCAGTTTTCTTCGCAGGGAAGTCGCACACGAGCAGTACTTC. Its protein product is CASSFLRREVAHEQYF.

The chain combines TRBV5-4 with TRBJ2-5; D may be TRBD2 (5 bases). CDR1 and CDR2 from the germline V gene are SGHNT and YYREEE (reference sequence). This CDR3 is built from 15 residues. The V end was cut by 1 base, the J end by 5 bases, with 15 bases between. For the CDR3, the DNA is TGTGCCAGCAGCTTGTCTCTAGCCCCTCGGGAGACCCAGTACTTC. This encodes CASSLSLAPRETQYF.

As concerns this clone: Different DNA sequences within this sample yield the same CDR3. The chain combines TRBV27 with TRBJ2-7, with D perhaps matching TRBD1 (6 bases). The V gene's germline CDR1 is MNHEY and CDR2 SMNVEV (reference sequence). The CDR3 runs 13 residues. Trimming took off 5 bases at V and 4 bases at J, with 12 bases between the two ends. CDR3 residues: CASSLSDRYEQYF. In DNA form, the CDR3 reads TGTGCCAGCAGTCTGTCGGACAGATACGAGCAGTACTTC.

The chain combines TRBV5-1 with TRBJ1-6; the match to TRBD1 covers 8 bases. With V trimmed by 2 bases and J by 7 bases, 8 bases remained unmatched. This CDR3 region has 16 residues. In germline, CDR1 is SGHRS, CDR2 YFSETQ. The CDR3 DNA reads as TGCGCCAGCAGCTTACGGCTTACAGGGGGGAATTCACCCCTCCACTTT. Its protein is CASSLRLTGGNSPLHF.

J is TRBJ1-2 and V is TRBV9, with 7 positions matching TRBD1. The CDR3 consists of 14 residues. Germline CDR1 is SGDLS and CDR2 is YYNGEE. The V and J ends lost 0 bases and 4 bases, in that order; junction bases with no gene match: 3. In DNA form, the CDR3 reads TGTGCCAGCAGCGTAGAGGGGGCCCCCTATGGCTACACCTTC. Residues: CASSVEGAPYGYTF.

The CDR3 here is CASSPQINYGYTF. CDR3 DNA sequence: TGTGCCAGCAGTCCACAGATTAACTATGGCTACACCTTC. The J gene is TRBJ1-2, the V gene TRBV11-2; no clear D gene. The CDR3 is made up of 13 amino acids. In germline, CDR1 is SGHAT, CDR2 FQNNGV. V lost 6 bases and J 1 base, leaving 9 bases between the germline ends.

This clone turned up a few times. The gene calls are TRBV3-1 (or the pseudogene TRBV3-2) and TRBJ1-3; 9 bases align to TRBD1. CDR3 length equals 15 residues. Per the germline V gene, CDR1 is LGHDT and CDR2 is YNNKEL (reference sequence). Trimming cost V 1 base and J 2 bases; bases outside gene matches: 0. The CDR3 sequence is CASSQGTGAGNTIYF. CDR3 DNA sequence: TGTGCCAGCAGCCAAGGGACAGGGGCTGGAAACACCATATATTTT.

The chain couples TRBV2 to TRBJ2-1; TRBD1 agrees at 8 bases. This CDR3 spans 16 amino acids. J was trimmed by 8 bases and V by 4 bases; bases with no gene match: 13. CDR1 and CDR2 from the germline V gene are SNHLY and FYNNEI. The CDR3: CASSGLQGARGDEQFF. DNA of the CDR3: TGTGCCAGCAGTGGACTCCAGGGGGCACGCGGTGATGAGCAGTTCTTC.

This clone was detected only once. The chain uses TRBV19 and TRBJ1-5, with D tentatively TRBD1 (5 bases). This CDR3 contains 11 residues. Germline V gene data show CDR1 as LNHDA and CDR2 as SQIVND (reference sequence). This CDR3 reads CAGGDYQPQHF. The CDR3 bases are TGTGCGGGGGGGGATTATCAGCCCCAGCATTTT.

The V and J genes are TRBV12-3 or TRBV12-4 and TRBJ1-2; no clear D gene. Trimming cost V 4 bases and J 6 bases, with 6 bases left between them. This CDR3 is 11 amino acids long. DNA of the CDR3: TGTGCCAGCAGTTCCGCGCATGGCTACACCTTC. This translates into CASSSAHGYTF.

The chain joins TRBV4-1 to TRBJ2-1; no firm D call. This CDR3 has 14 amino acids. The V gene lost 4 bases and the J gene lost 7 bases, with 14 bases spanning the gap. The germline gives CDR1 MGHRA, CDR2 YSYEKL. The CDR3 spells CASSPGWSWNEQFF. The CDR3 DNA follows: TGCGCCAGCAGCCCCGGGTGGTCTTGGAATGAGCAGTTCTTC.

The chain uses TRBV10-3 and TRBJ1-5; 11 nucleotides match TRBD1. Trimming at V came to 6 bases and at J to 4 bases, leaving 5 bases not matched to a gene. The germline gives CDR1 ENHRY, CDR2 SYGVKD. The CDR3 has 15 residues. The CDR3 sequence: CAIRGTGGGNQPQHF. Written as DNA, the CDR3 is TGTGCCATCAGGGGGACAGGGGGAGGAAATCAGCCCCAGCATTTT.

This chain connects TRBV4-1 to TRBJ2-1; TRBD2 matches 14 bases. CDR1 MGHRA and CDR2 YSYEKL come from the germline V gene. This CDR3 has 17 amino acids. Germline trimming cut 1 base from V and 7 bases from J; bases unmatched to any gene: 6. CDR3 in DNA: TGCGCCAGCAGCCAAGGGACTAGCGGGGGGTCGCGGAATGAGCAGTTCTTC. It yields the protein CASSQGTSGGSRNEQFF.

Here the CDR3 DNA reads TGTGCCAGCAGCGTAGGGGGCGGGGAATACAATGAGCAGTTCTTC. The encoded protein is CASSVGGGEYNEQFF. V usage is TRBV27 and J usage is TRBJ2-1; a possible D gene is TRBD1 (7 bases). V lost 6 bases and J lost 4, with 16 bases in between. Germline loops: CDR1 MNHEY, CDR2 SMNVEV (reference sequence). The length of the CDR3 is 15 residues.

This sequence joins TRBV6-1 and TRBJ2-7; perhaps TRBD2 as D (6 bases). The CDR3 totals 15 residues. The V gene lost 1 base and the J gene lost 1 base, with 11 bases spanning the gap. Germline V gene sequence: CDR1 MNHNS, CDR2 SASEGT. CDR3 coding DNA: TGTGCCAGCAGTGAAGGCCTAGGAGGGTCCTACGAGCAGTACTTC. Protein sequence: CASSEGLGGSYEQYF.

V and J are TRBV27 and TRBJ1-6; D call uncertain. CDR1 and CDR2 (germline): MNHEY, SMNVEV (reference sequence). There are 16 residues in the CDR3. Trimming cost V 6 bases and J 2 bases, with 14 bases left between them. The CDR3 nucleotides read TGTGCCAGCAGCCTCACCCCAGTCGCCTATAATTCACCCCTCCACTTT. Translation: CASSLTPVAYNSPLHF.